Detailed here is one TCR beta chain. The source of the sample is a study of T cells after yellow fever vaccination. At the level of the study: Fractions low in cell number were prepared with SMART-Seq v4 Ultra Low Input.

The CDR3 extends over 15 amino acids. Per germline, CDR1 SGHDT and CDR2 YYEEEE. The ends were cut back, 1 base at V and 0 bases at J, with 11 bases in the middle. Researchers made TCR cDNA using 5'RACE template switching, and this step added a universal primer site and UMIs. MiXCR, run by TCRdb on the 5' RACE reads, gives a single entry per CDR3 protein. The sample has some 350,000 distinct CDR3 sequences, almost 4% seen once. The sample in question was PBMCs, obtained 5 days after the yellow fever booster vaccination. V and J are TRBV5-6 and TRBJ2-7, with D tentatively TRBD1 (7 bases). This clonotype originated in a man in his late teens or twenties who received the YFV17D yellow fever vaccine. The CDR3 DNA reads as TGTGCCAGCAGCTTGATCAGGGGGGCCTCCTACGAGCAGTACTTC. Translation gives CASSLIRGASYEQYF.